A selection of T cell receptor beta chains follows, all from one sample in a study of blood T cell repertoires in COVID-19. Here immunoSEQ multiplex PCR was the method, and the copy in TCRdb shows in-frame clones only, minus some. The table records approximately 53,000 clones, 70% to 90% of them present only once. Sequenced material: peripheral blood. The receptors originated from a human donor in a cohort sampled during active COVID-19. Both conserved end residues are part of each CDR3. A D gene is named only where the DNA matches it firmly. Clone size, where shown, is once, few, many, or a class for clones that have expanded.

cdr3_aa: CASSLSTTNEKLFF; cdr3_nt: TGCGCCAGCAGCTTGTCTACAACTAATGAAAAACTGTTTTTT; clone_size: -; v_call: TRBV5-1; cdr3_length: 14; j_call: TRBJ1-4; d_call: -
cdr3_aa: CASSRLAGGGYNEQFF; cdr3_nt: TGTGCTAGCAGCCGACTAGCGGGAGGGGGCTACAATGAGCAGTTCTTC; clone_size: -; v_call: TRBV7-7; cdr3_length: 16; j_call: TRBJ2-1; d_call: TRBD2
cdr3_aa: CASSQDRLAGSYEQYF; cdr3_nt: TGTGCCAGCAGCCAAGACAGGCTGGCAGGGTCCTACGAGCAGTACTTC; clone_size: few; v_call: TRBV4-2; cdr3_length: 16; j_call: TRBJ2-7; d_call: -
cdr3_aa: CASTPAGGESPLHF; cdr3_nt: TGTGCCAGTACCCCAGCGGGGGGGGAATCACCCCTCCACTTT; clone_size: -; v_call: TRBV19; cdr3_length: 14; j_call: TRBJ1-6; d_call: -
cdr3_aa: CAWQSKSGELFF; cdr3_nt: TGTGCCTGGCAGTCCAAGTCCGGGGAGCTGTTTTTT; clone_size: -; v_call: TRBV30; cdr3_length: 12; j_call: TRBJ2-2; d_call: -
cdr3_aa: CASSPRDGGASYEQYF; cdr3_nt: TGTGCCAGTAGTCCTAGGGACGGAGGGGCCTCCTACGAGCAGTACTTC; clone_size: -; v_call: TRBV19; cdr3_length: 16; j_call: TRBJ2-7; d_call: -
cdr3_aa: CASSGGVLAGSYNEQFF; cdr3_nt: TGTGCCAGCAGTGGGGGGGTATTAGCGGGCTCCTACAATGAGCAGTTCTTC; clone_size: once; v_call: TRBV27; cdr3_length: 17; j_call: TRBJ2-1; d_call: TRBD2
cdr3_aa: CASSEFGRSGYTF; cdr3_nt: TGTGCCAGCAGTGAATTTGGAAGGAGTGGCTACACCTTC; clone_size: -; v_call: TRBV25-1; cdr3_length: 13; j_call: TRBJ1-2; d_call: -
cdr3_aa: CASSLDSGGLKNIQYF; cdr3_nt: TGTGCCAGCAGCTTAGATAGCGGGGGACTCAAAAACATTCAGTACTTC; clone_size: -; v_call: TRBV7-2; cdr3_length: 16; j_call: TRBJ2-4; d_call: TRBD2
cdr3_aa: CASSQDHTLGTNSNQPQHF; cdr3_nt: TGTGCCAGCAGCCAAGATCACACACTCGGGACAAATAGCAATCAGCCCCAGCATTTT; clone_size: -; v_call: TRBV4-2; cdr3_length: 19; j_call: TRBJ1-5; d_call: -